The subject of this entry is one T cell receptor (beta chain). The data were taken from a study of response to subunit inactivated influenza vaccine. The V gene lost 4 bases and the J gene lost 0 bases, with 13 bases spanning the gap. Germline V gene data show CDR1 as SGHRS and CDR2 as YFSETQ. CDR3 size: 15 residues. TCRdb re-called the RT-PCR reads with MiXCR, one entry per CDR3 protein. The data show roughly 540,000 distinct CDR3 sequences, under 30% seen once. These same data were also listed under a study on T cells expressing NK-cell markers. That work states: TCR beta cDNA was generated via 5'RACE template switching incorporating UMIs. Sorted CD3+CD56-NKG2C+, CD3+CD56+NKG2C+ and CD3+CD56+NKG2C- T cells supplied the TCR beta repertoires. Out of eight donors sequenced, seven tested HCMV-seropositive and the remaining one seronegative. The CD3+CD56-NKG2C+ fraction of four donors was likewise dominated by these clonotypes.

The clonotype comes from a middle-aged man who received an inactivated influenza vaccine. The sequences come from CD4+ T cells sorted from PBMCs, collected about 12 days after vaccination. This chain joins TRBV5-1 and TRBJ1-1; a possible D gene is TRBD1 (5 bases). The CDR3 DNA sequence: TGCGCCAGCAGCGGGGGTAGCAGATTGAACACTGAAGCTTTCTTT. Its protein product is CASSGGSRLNTEAFF.